Described below is a single TCR beta chain sequence and its context. The antigen is undetermined. The V and J ends lost 6 bases and 7 bases, in that order; junction bases with no gene match: 7. This CDR3 has 14 residues. Germline V CDR1 and CDR2: KGHSH, LQKENI. Around 10^5 TCR templates per sample were sequenced. The protocol was immunoSEQ multiplex PCR, while the TCRdb copy is restricted to in-frame clones and leaves out a portion. The sample gives about 110,000 clones, roughly 90% of which show up once; 1.3% is in the top ten. The data were obtained in a study of siplizumab effects on memory and regulatory T cells. Findings and caveats of the study: Alloreactive clones mapping to unstimulated subsets formed only a minor fraction. Suppressive activity of Tregs proliferating in siplizumab cultures remained unconfirmed.

V usage is TRBV18 and J usage is TRBJ2-7, with 12 nucleotides matching TRBD2. The sequence was obtained from a human donor in good health. Sequencing was performed on CD4+ T cells sorted from blood. CDR3 bases: TGTGCCAGCTCCGGGACTAGCGGGCCCGGGGAGCAGTACTTC. Translated: CASSGTSGPGEQYF.